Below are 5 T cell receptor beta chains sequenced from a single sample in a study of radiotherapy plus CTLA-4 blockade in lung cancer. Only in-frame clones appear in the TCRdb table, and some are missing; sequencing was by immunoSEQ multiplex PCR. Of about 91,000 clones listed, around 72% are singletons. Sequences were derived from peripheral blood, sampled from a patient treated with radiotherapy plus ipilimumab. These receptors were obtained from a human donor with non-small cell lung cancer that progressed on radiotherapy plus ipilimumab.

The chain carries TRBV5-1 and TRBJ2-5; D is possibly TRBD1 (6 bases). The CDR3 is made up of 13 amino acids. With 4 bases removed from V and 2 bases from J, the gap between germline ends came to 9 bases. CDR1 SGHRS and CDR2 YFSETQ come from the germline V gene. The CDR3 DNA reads TGCGCCAGCAGCACCGGGACACAAGAGACCCAGTACTTC. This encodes CASSTGTQETQYF. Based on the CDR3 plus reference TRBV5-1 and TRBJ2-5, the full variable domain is KAGVTQTPRYLIKTRGQQVTLSCSPISGHRSVSWYQQTPGQGLQFLFEYFSETQRNKGNFPGRFSGRQFSNSRSEMNVSTLELGDSALYLCASSTGTQETQYFGPGTRLLVL.

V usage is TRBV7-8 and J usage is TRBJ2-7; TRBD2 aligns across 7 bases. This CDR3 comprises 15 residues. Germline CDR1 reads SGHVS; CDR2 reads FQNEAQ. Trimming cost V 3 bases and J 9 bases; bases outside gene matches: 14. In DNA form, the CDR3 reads TGTGCCAGCAGCTTGGATCGAGGGCGGGGGAGGGTGCAGTACTTC. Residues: CASSLDRGRGRVQYF. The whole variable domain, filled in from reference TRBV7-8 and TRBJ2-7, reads GAGVSQSPRYKVAKRGQDVALRCDPISGHVSLFWYQQALGQGPEFLTYFQNEAQLDKSGLPSDRFFAERPEGSVSTLKIQRTQQEDSAVYLCASSLDRGRGRVQYFGPGTRLTVT.

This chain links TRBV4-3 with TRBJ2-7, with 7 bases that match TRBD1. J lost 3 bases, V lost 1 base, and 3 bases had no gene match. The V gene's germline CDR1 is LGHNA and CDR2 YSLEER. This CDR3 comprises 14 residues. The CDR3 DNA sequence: TGCGCCAGCAGCCAAGTAACAGGGGACTACGAGCAGTACTTC. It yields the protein CASSQVTGDYEQYF.

CDR3 protein: CASSLMWDRDYNEQFF. DNA for the CDR3: TGCGCCAGCAGCTTAATGTGGGACAGGGATTACAATGAGCAGTTCTTC. The chain couples TRBV5-1 to TRBJ2-1, with 9 positions matching TRBD1. Losses at the gene ends were 2 bases for V and 4 bases for J; bases not matched to a gene: 7. From germline, CDR1 is SGHRS and CDR2 YFSETQ. CDR3 length equals 16 residues.

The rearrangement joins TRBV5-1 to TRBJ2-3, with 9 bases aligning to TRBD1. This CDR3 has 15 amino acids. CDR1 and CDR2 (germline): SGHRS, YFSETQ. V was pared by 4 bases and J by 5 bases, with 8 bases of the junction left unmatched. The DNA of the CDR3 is TGCGCCAGCAGCGCCTGGGACAGGGTGGGAGATACGCAGTATTTT. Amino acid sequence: CASSAWDRVGDTQYF.